Here is one T cell receptor (beta chain) with its context. The data are from a study of blood T cell repertoires in COVID-19. On the study more broadly: The study drew acute and convalescent COVID-19 samples from the United States, Italy and Spain. PBMCs, B-cell-depleted T cells, or T cells were the source of the cDNA or gDNA that made up the material.

In the original workflow: The assay estimated nucleated cells by amplifying reference gene primers. The protocol was immunoSEQ multiplex PCR, while the TCRdb copy is restricted to in-frame clones and leaves out a portion. The V and J calls and the clone size are those of that table, but D and trimming were determined from the DNA. This table has nearly 70,000 clones, about four fifths appearing once. The specimen was peripheral blood. This sequence originates from an elderly woman with acute or convalescent COVID-19.

As DNA, the CDR3 is TGTGCCAGCAGTCACAGTCGGCAGGGGACCCAGTACTTC. The encoded protein is CASSHSRQGTQYF. The V and J genes are TRBV27 and TRBJ2-5, with a weak D call TRBD1 (5 bases). V was cut by 5 bases and J by 7 bases, with 14 bases left in between. The CDR3 is made up of 13 amino acids. In germline, CDR1 is MNHEY, CDR2 SMNVEV (reference sequence).